This T cell receptor (beta chain) was captured by sequencing in a study of blood T cell repertoires in COVID-19. Study information: Nucleic acid was either cDNA or gDNA, and it came from T cells, B-cell-depleted T cells, or PBMCs.

The table came from immunoSEQ multiplex PCR; TCRdb's copy has only in-frame clones and leaves some out. The repertoire consists of some 150,000 clones, with around 85% occurring once and the leading ten covering roughly 2.2%. Trimming removed 2 bases at V and 1 base at J, with 11 bases between. This CDR3 spans 15 amino acids. Germline CDR1 and CDR2: MGHRA and YSYEKL. In its sample, this clone was seen a few times. The source of this sequence is a woman in her 70s with acute or convalescent COVID-19. The V call is TRBV4-1, the J call TRBJ1-1; D is perhaps TRBD1 (5 bases). Sample: peripheral blood. The CDR3 reads CASSQLIQANTEAFF. The CDR3 DNA reads as TGCGCCAGCAGCCAACTAATACAGGCGAACACTGAAGCTTTCTTT.